This T cell receptor (beta chain) stems from a study of CD8 T cells in ankylosing spondylitis. Study-wide points: Significant enrichment of disease-linked clones was reported in matched ankylosing spondylitis synovial fluid. CD8+ disease-linked clones were present at relatively low frequencies in blood.

CDR3 length: 16 amino acids. The germline V gene encodes CDR1 MDHEN and CDR2 SYDVKM. V lost 3 bases and J lost 0, with 14 bases in between. On this clonotype itself: The antigen is unknown.

TCRdb recomputed calls from the 5' RACE reads with MiXCR, one row per CDR3 protein. This table has 380,000 or so distinct CDR3 sequences, roughly 20% appearing once. J is TRBJ2-5 and V is TRBV28; tentatively, D is TRBD1 or TRBD2 (6 bases each). Sequenced sample: blood, either unsorted or a sorted T cell fraction (not recorded which). The clonotype originates from a male donor with ankylosing spondylitis or in good health (not recorded which). The CDR3 region is CASSLYTGANQETQYF. In nucleotides, the CDR3 is TGTGCCAGCAGTTTGTATACGGGGGCGAACCAAGAGACCCAGTACTTC.